The 17 T cell receptor beta chains below all came from one sample that was sequenced in a study of T cells in Graves' hyperthyroidism and ophthalmopathy (dated by TCRdb to the late 2010s). The library came from multiplex PCR. The sequencer listed for this sample is Illumina HiSeq 2000. Amplification of TCR beta CDR3 regions was carried out from RNA transcripts. For the first round of RT-PCR on the TCR CDR3, the HTBI primer set was used together with the Qiagen OneStep RT-PCR kit. TCRdb reanalyzed the raw reads on its own, using fastp at Q25 for trimming and MiXCR for clone calling, and kept in-frame beta chains. Rows with a matching CDR3 protein are joined into one entry that keeps the most common DNA and genes. Across this sample there are fewer than 250,000 distinct CDR3 sequences, with 15% to 20% seen only once. The ten most abundant clones make up 50% of the sample. Sequences were obtained from blood. The receptors come from a man aged 45-65 years with Graves' hyperthyroidism.

The chain carries TRBV5-5 and TRBJ2-5; possibly TRBD1 for D (7 bases). CDR3 length: 18 amino acids. Trimming left V 1 base short and J 4 bases short, with 23 bases between. CDR1 is SGHKS and CDR2 is YYEKEE in the germline V gene (reference sequence). CDR3: CASSLSRVGQGGAETQYF. CDR3 in DNA: TGTGCCAGCAGCTTGAGTCGCGTGGGCCAGGGGGGAGCAGAGACCCAGTACTTC.

This clonotype came up many times. The genes are TRBV11-2 and TRBJ2-1; D might be TRBD2 (5 bases). V lost 4 bases and J lost 4, with 17 bases in between. The V gene's germline CDR1 is SGHAT and CDR2 FQNNGV. This CDR3 has 16 residues. DNA for the CDR3: TGTGCCAGCAGCTGGTCGGCGGGCAATACGTACAATGAGCAGTTCTTC. As protein: CASSWSAGNTYNEQFF. Based on the CDR3 plus reference TRBV11-2 and TRBJ2-1, the full variable domain is EAGVAQSPRYKIIEKRQSVAFWCNPISGHATLYWYQQILGQGPKLLIQFQNNGVVDDSQLPKDRFSAERLKGVDSTLKIQPAKLEDSAVYLCASSWSAGNTYNEQFFGPGTRLTVL.

There are a few counts of this clonotype. V and J are TRBV27 and TRBJ2-7; 8 bases agree with TRBD2. This CDR3 has 18 residues. Germline CDR1 and CDR2: MNHEY and SMNVEV (reference sequence). Trimming removed 1 base from V and 0 bases from J; junction bases left unmatched: 11. CDR3 residues: CASSLFGGSGGASYEQYF. The CDR3 DNA sequence: TGTGCCAGCAGTTTATTCGGAGGATCGGGGGGGGCCTCCTACGAGCAGTACTTC.

V usage is TRBV29-1 and J usage is TRBJ2-5; the D is unclear. Trimming removed 4 bases at V and 4 bases at J, with 13 bases between. CDR1 and CDR2 (germline): SQVTM, ANQGSEA. The length of the CDR3 is 13 residues. This CDR3 reads CSVVKGAGETQYF. In nucleotides, the CDR3 is TGCAGCGTTGTAAAGGGCGCAGGAGAGACCCAGTACTTC.

V is TRBV6-1 and J is TRBJ2-7, with 8 nucleotides matching TRBD1. This CDR3 region has 15 residues. J gave up 7 bases and V 6 bases, and 14 bases lay outside the gene matches. CDR1 is MNHNS, CDR2 SASEGT, per germline. CDR3: CASSLDRTGLYEQYF. The DNA of the CDR3 is TGTGCCAGCAGCCTAGATCGGACAGGGTTGTATGAGCAGTACTTC.

In its sample, this clonotype was seen many times. The chain carries TRBV12-3 or TRBV12-4 and TRBJ2-5; D remains unclear. The length of the CDR3 is 13 residues. Deletions cut 5 bases from V and 4 bases from J, with 11 bases between. This CDR3 is CASSPMGLETQYF. The CDR3 region has the DNA TGTGCCAGCAGTCCGATGGGTCTAGAGACCCAGTACTTC.

This clonotype was seen many times. This CDR3 reads CSARRVGRRAGGANVLTF. The DNA of the CDR3 is TGCAGTGCTAGGAGGGTCGGCCGTCGAGCTGGGGGGGCCAACGTCCTGACTTTC. The chain employs TRBV20-1 and TRBJ2-6, with D maybe TRBD2 (5 bases). Germline assignment: CDR1 DFQATT and CDR2 SNEGSKA (reference sequence). The CDR3 length is 18 residues. V lost 3 bases and J 4 bases, leaving 22 bases between the germline ends.

The rearrangement links TRBV28 to TRBJ1-6, with D maybe TRBD1 (5 bases). The CDR3 consists of 15 residues. V lost 4 bases and J 5 bases, leaving 12 bases between the germline ends. The germline V gene encodes CDR1 MDHEN and CDR2 SYDVKM. The CDR3 bases are TGTGCCAGCAGTTGGGCAGGGAGTGATAATTCACCCCTCCACTTT. Its protein product is CASSWAGSDNSPLHF.

This clonotype was observed at least ten times. The chain has TRBV6-1 and TRBJ2-3, with 7 bases lining up with TRBD2. Germline CDR1 is MNHNS and CDR2 is SASEGT. The CDR3 is made up of 15 amino acids. The V segment lost 6 bases and the J segment 3 bases; nucleotides outside the gene matches: 9. CDR3 in DNA: TGTGCCAGCAGCTCCTGGGCTAGCGGAACAGATACGCAGTATTTT. Its protein is CASSSWASGTDTQYF.

The gene calls are TRBV12-3 or TRBV12-4 and TRBJ1-5, with 9 nucleotides matching TRBD1. V shed 1 base and J 5 bases; nucleotides not matched to a gene: 3. The CDR3 loop spans 15 amino acids. The CDR3 DNA follows: TGTGCCAGCAGTTTAGAGACAGGGGGAGATCAGCCCCAGCATTTT. This encodes CASSLETGGDQPQHF.

This clonotype was seen at least ten times. This chain uses TRBV7-2 with TRBJ1-2, with 8 bases matching TRBD1. V was clipped by 5 bases and J by 7 bases; unmatched bases: 21. The CDR3 totals 18 residues. Germline CDR1 and CDR2: SGHTA and FQGNSA. CDR3 sequence: CASSPGLYLGQGGFGYTF. DNA for the CDR3: TGTGCCAGCAGCCCGGGGCTTTATTTAGGACAGGGTGGTTTTGGCTACACCTTC.

At least ten counts were recorded for this clonotype. The J gene is TRBJ2-5, the V gene TRBV28; D is unresolved. Germline V gene data show CDR1 as MDHEN and CDR2 as SYDVKM. Deletions cut 4 bases from V and 0 bases from J, with 18 bases between. The CDR3 covers 17 residues. CDR3 coding DNA: TGTGCCAGCAGTTCTCTTGTTGGTGGGCTCCACCAAGAGACCCAGTACTTC. This sequence encodes CASSSLVGGLHQETQYF.

This clonotype was detected ten times or more. The chain employs TRBV6-2 or TRBV6-3 and TRBJ2-7, with D perhaps given as TRBD1 or TRBD2 (5 bases each). The CDR3 is made up of 16 amino acids. V was trimmed by 5 bases and J by 0 bases, leaving 17 bases between them. CDR1 MNHEY and CDR2 SVGEGT come from the germline V gene. Here the CDR3 DNA reads TGTGCCAGCAGTCTAAATACCGGGACGCTCTCCTACGAGCAGTACTTC. Protein: CASSLNTGTLSYEQYF.

This clonotype was detected only a few times. This sequence joins TRBV11-2 and TRBJ2-1; 12 bases agree with TRBD2. Germline V gene lookup returns CDR1 SGHAT and CDR2 FQNNGV. This CDR3 is 15 amino acids long. J gave up 8 bases and V 3 bases, and 5 bases lay outside the gene matches. This CDR3 is CASSFLAGGRDEQFF. The CDR3 DNA reads TGTGCCAGCAGCTTTCTAGCGGGAGGGAGGGATGAGCAGTTCTTC. Full variable domain (outside the CDR3, taken from reference TRBV11-2 and TRBJ2-1): EAGVAQSPRYKIIEKRQSVAFWCNPISGHATLYWYQQILGQGPKLLIQFQNNGVVDDSQLPKDRFSAERLKGVDSTLKIQPAKLEDSAVYLCASSFLAGGRDEQFFGPGTRLTVL.

V is TRBV13 and J is TRBJ1-4; 7 bases match TRBD1. Germline V lookup: CDR1 PRHDT, CDR2 FYEKMQ (reference sequence). The CDR3 runs 15 residues. J lost 4 bases, V lost 5 bases, and 7 bases had no gene match. In DNA form, the CDR3 reads TGTGCCAGCAGCCTACCGGGACAGCTTAATGAAAAACTGTTTTTT. As protein: CASSLPGQLNEKLFF.

The V call is TRBV5-1, the J call TRBJ2-5, with TRBD1 identical over 12 bases. Losses at the gene ends were 4 bases for V and 12 bases for J; bases not matched to a gene: 13. In germline, CDR1 is SGHRS, CDR2 YFSETQ. The length of the CDR3 is 15 residues. CDR3 protein: CASSPGGTGGLMEYF. DNA for the CDR3: TGCGCCAGCAGCCCCGGTGGGACAGGGGGCTTAATGGAGTACTTC. The variable domain in full, with the rest retrieved from reference TRBV5-1 and TRBJ2-5, is KAGVTQTPRYLIKTRGQQVTLSCSPISGHRSVSWYQQTPGQGLQFLFEYFSETQRNKGNFPGRFSGRQFSNSRSEMNVSTLELGDSALYLCASSPGGTGGLMEYFGPGTRLLVL.

This clonotype showed up many times. The chain couples TRBV27 to TRBJ2-7, with 7 nucleotides matching TRBD2. Germline CDR1 and CDR2: MNHEY and SMNVEV (reference sequence). The CDR3 contains 14 residues. Germline trimming cut 1 base from V and 7 bases from J; bases unmatched to any gene: 7. The CDR3 coding sequence is TGTGCCAGCAGTTTATTAGGCGGGGGTGAGGAGCAGTACTTC. This translates into CASSLLGGGEEQYF.